Listed below are T cell receptor beta chains from one sample, sequenced in a study of spatial heterogeneity in lung cancer. In TCRdb, the 5' RACE reads were re-called with MiXCR into one record per CDR3 protein. The sample lists 9,500 to 10,000 distinct CDR3 sequences; around 6.3% were seen once. The specimen was lung tumor tissue, collected at surgery. These receptors were obtained from a female donor with early-stage non-small cell lung cancer. Both conserved end residues are part of each CDR3. A D gene is named only where the DNA matches it firmly. Size is stated as once, few or many counts, or a class when the clone is expanded.

J gene	D gene	clone size	V gene	CDR3 protein	CDR3 DNA
TRBJ1-2	NA	medium-sized	TRBV30	CAWSLGLRGYTF	TGTGCCTGGAGTTTGGGGTTGAGGGGCTACACCTTC
TRBJ1-5	NA	many	TRBV4-2	CASSQDGGMNQPQHF	TGTGCCAGCAGCCAAGATGGGGGGATGAATCAGCCCCAGCATTTT